One and the same sample provided the 27 T cell receptor beta chains below, sequenced in a study of shared clonotypes between healthy human individuals. TCRdb's table, derived via immunoSEQ multiplex PCR, lists solely in-frame clones and lacks some. Among roughly 500,000 clones, over 65% were seen once, and the ten largest hold 10% to 15%. Source material: PBMCs. These receptors were collected from a woman between 40 and 55 years old in good health. Some clones in this sample may be carry-over from other donors' samples.

The rearrangement uses TRBV30 and TRBJ2-1, with D unresolved. The V end lost 0 bases, the J end lost 4 bases, and 1 base lay between the germline ends. Germline V gene lookup returns CDR1 GTSNPN and CDR2 SVGIG (reference sequence). This CDR3 is built from 11 residues. In DNA form, the CDR3 reads TGTGCCTGGAGTGTTTACAATGAGCAGTTCTTC. Translated: CAWSVYNEQFF.

This rearrangement joins TRBV5-1 to TRBJ2-5; the D is unclear. This CDR3 has 15 amino acids. V lost 0 bases and J lost 4, with 13 bases in between. Germline values: CDR1 SGHRS, CDR2 YFSETQ. The CDR3 DNA reads TGCGCCAGCAGCTTGGGGTTGCGGAGAGGAGAGACCCAGTACTTC. Its translation: CASSLGLRRGETQYF.

The V call is TRBV4-2, the J call TRBJ2-7; D might be TRBD2 (5 bases). Germline V gene data show CDR1 as LGHNA and CDR2 as YNFKEQ. CDR3 size: 16 residues. V was pared by 1 base and J by 3 bases, with 16 bases between. The CDR3 DNA is TGTGCCAGCAGCCAAGGCGGGCTAGGACTCATCTACGAGCAGTACTTC. Its translation: CASSQGGLGLIYEQYF.

This clone appeared a few times. The J gene is TRBJ1-1, the V gene TRBV7-6, with D maybe TRBD1 (5 bases). The CDR3 totals 15 residues. V was trimmed by 4 bases and J by 3 bases, leaving 15 bases between them. CDR1 and CDR2 from the germline V gene are SGHVS and FNYEAQ. The CDR3 DNA reads TGTGCCAGCAGCTCGAACCAGGGAGGCGACACTGAAGCTTTCTTT. It translates to CASSSNQGGDTEAFF. The full variable domain, with the rest looked up from reference TRBV7-6 and TRBJ1-1, is GAGVSQSPRYKVTKRGQDVALRCDPISGHVSLYWYRQALGQGPEFLTYFNYEAQQDKSGLPNDRFSAERPEGSISTLTIQRTEQRDSAMYRCASSSNQGGDTEAFFGQGTRLTVV.

The V call is TRBV28, the J call TRBJ1-3; D gene ambiguous. Germline V gene lookup returns CDR1 MDHEN and CDR2 SYDVKM. The CDR3 loop spans 14 amino acids. The V end lost 5 bases, the J end lost 5 bases, and 13 bases lay between the germline ends. The CDR3 region has the DNA TGTGCCAGCAGTCCCTCGGGCAGGAGAAACACCATATATTTT. It encodes CASSPSGRRNTIYF.

The chain couples TRBV2 to TRBJ1-6; D uncertain. Germline assignment: CDR1 SNHLY and CDR2 FYNNEI. The CDR3 runs to 16 residues. With 6 bases removed from V and 7 bases from J, the gap between germline ends came to 19 bases. In nucleotides, the CDR3 is TGTGCCAGCAGGACGACCCTCGGGGAGGACAATTCACCCCTCCACTTT. Protein: CASRTTLGEDNSPLHF.

The chain combines TRBV5-6 with TRBJ2-7; no firm D call. Trimming stripped 2 bases from V and 4 bases from J, with 10 bases between. CDR3 size: 13 residues. Germline lookup yields CDR1 SGHDT and CDR2 YYEEEE. The CDR3 here is CASSFWAEYEQYF. Here the CDR3 DNA reads TGTGCCAGCAGCTTTTGGGCCGAATACGAGCAGTACTTC.

This sequence joins TRBV5-4 and TRBJ2-1; D is possibly TRBD1 or TRBD2 (5 bases each). V dropped 2 bases and J dropped 4 bases, with 16 bases sitting between them. CDR3 length equals 16 residues. Germline CDR1 SGHNT, CDR2 YYREEE (reference sequence). The CDR3 sequence is CASSLAVLGPYNEQFF. The CDR3 DNA follows: TGTGCCAGCAGCTTAGCGGTTCTGGGACCGTACAATGAGCAGTTCTTC.

This sequence joins TRBV29-1 and TRBJ2-1, with 14 bases lining up with TRBD2. Germline V gene sequence: CDR1 SQVTM, CDR2 ANQGSEA. This CDR3 is built from 16 residues. Trimming took 3 bases from V and 12 from J; bases not matched to a gene: 13. CDR3 nucleotide sequence: TGCAGCGTTGACCCCTCGGTGACTAGCGGGAGGGATGGGCAGTTCTTC. Residues: CSVDPSVTSGRDGQFF.

This rearrangement joins TRBV28 to TRBJ2-7, with 10 bases aligning to TRBD1. The V segment lost 3 bases and the J segment 3 bases; nucleotides outside the gene matches: 5. The CDR3 consists of 15 residues. Per the germline V gene, CDR1 is MDHEN and CDR2 is SYDVKM. CDR3 bases: TGTGCCAGCAGTTTTACGACAGGGGGCCGCTACGAGCAGTACTTC. Amino acid sequence: CASSFTTGGRYEQYF. The variable domain in full, completed from reference TRBV28 and TRBJ2-7, reads DVKVTQSSRYLVKRTGEKVFLECVQDMDHENMFWYRQDPGLGLRLIYFSYDVKMKEKGDIPEGYSVSREKKERFSLILESASTNQTSMYLCASSFTTGGRYEQYFGPGTRLTVT.

CDR3 amino acids: CASTPVGGYSVYEQYF. As DNA, the CDR3 is TGTGCCAGCACCCCAGTGGGAGGGTACTCCGTCTACGAGCAGTACTTC. This sequence joins TRBV7-9 and TRBJ2-7; 7 positions agree with TRBD2. Losses at the gene ends were 7 bases for V and 3 bases for J; bases not matched to a gene: 15. Germline loops: CDR1 SEHNR, CDR2 FQNEAQ (reference sequence). The CDR3 spans 16 residues.

A few counts support this clone. This chain connects TRBV5-1 to TRBJ2-7; 9 positions agree with TRBD2. CDR3 length: 15 amino acids. Germline assignment: CDR1 SGHRS and CDR2 YFSETQ. The ends lost 4 bases at V and 2 bases at J; junction bases unmatched: 7. CDR3 DNA sequence: TGCGCCAGCAGCCCCCGGGCTAGCGGGACCTACGAGCAGTACTTC. Protein sequence: CASSPRASGTYEQYF. The variable domain in full, with the rest retrieved from reference TRBV5-1 and TRBJ2-7, is KAGVTQTPRYLIKTRGQQVTLSCSPISGHRSVSWYQQTPGQGLQFLFEYFSETQRNKGNFPGRFSGRQFSNSRSEMNVSTLELGDSALYLCASSPRASGTYEQYFGPGTRLTVT.

The chain employs TRBV30 and TRBJ1-2, with D hard to call. The germline V and J ends were trimmed by 0 bases and 4 bases, with 15 bases remaining between them. CDR3 length: 15 residues. Germline values: CDR1 GTSNPN, CDR2 SVGIG (reference sequence). The CDR3 nucleotides are TGTGCCTGGAGTGTAGGACTGCCTGACCCCTATGGCTACACCTTC. As protein: CAWSVGLPDPYGYTF.

The V and J genes are TRBV7-2 and TRBJ1-4; TRBD1 aligns across 9 bases. Trimming took 4 bases from V and 7 from J; bases not matched to a gene: 7. Germline V CDR1 and CDR2: SGHTA, FQGNSA. This CDR3 region has 15 residues. CDR3 in amino acids: CASSYQQGAGEKLFF. As DNA, the CDR3 is TGTGCCAGCAGCTACCAACAGGGGGCTGGTGAAAAACTGTTTTTT.

V is TRBV5-4 and J is TRBJ2-5; the D gene could be TRBD1 or TRBD2 (5 bases each). CDR1 is SGHNT, CDR2 YYREEE, per germline (reference sequence). V gave up 5 bases and J gave up 5 bases, with 16 bases separating them. This CDR3 is built from 14 residues. DNA of the CDR3: TGTGCCAGCAGTTCAGAGGTGGGGGTGGAGACCCAGTACTTC. Translated: CASSSEVGVETQYF.

The V and J genes are TRBV5-6 and TRBJ2-2; 7 bases agree with TRBD2. The CDR3 runs to 18 residues. The J segment lost 7 bases and the V segment lost 3 bases, leaving 18 bases of the junction unmatched. From germline, CDR1 is SGHDT and CDR2 YYEEEE. This chain's CDR3 is CASSSPRDWRELDGELFF. CDR3 in DNA: TGTGCCAGCAGCTCCCCTCGCGATTGGCGGGAGCTTGACGGGGAGCTGTTTTTT.

The chain recombines TRBV28 with TRBJ2-5; 11 bases are a match to TRBD2. CDR1 is MDHEN, CDR2 SYDVKM, per germline. The CDR3 totals 15 residues. J lost 4 bases, V lost 5 bases, and 6 bases had no gene match. CDR3 in amino acids: CASSPQLAGVETQYF. For the CDR3, the DNA is TGTGCCAGCAGTCCCCAACTAGCGGGAGTAGAGACCCAGTACTTC.

This chain links TRBV5-4 with TRBJ2-1; D gene uncertain. Germline V lookup: CDR1 SGHNT, CDR2 YYREEE (reference sequence). CDR3 length equals 13 residues. The ends were cut back, 4 bases at V and 10 bases at J, with 15 bases in the middle. This chain's CDR3 is CASSQMDGTEQFF. CDR3 DNA sequence: TGTGCCAGCAGCCAAATGGATGGTACGGAGCAGTTCTTC.

V usage is TRBV5-1 and J usage is TRBJ2-7; tentatively, D is TRBD1 or TRBD2 (5 bases each). Between the trimmed V and J ends, which lost 2 bases and 7 bases, there was a span of 19 bases. Germline CDR1 is SGHRS and CDR2 is YFSETQ. This CDR3 contains 15 residues. The CDR3 sequence: CASSLRGPRGSEQYF. The CDR3 nucleotides are TGCGCCAGCAGCTTACGGGGACCCCGAGGGAGTGAGCAGTACTTC.

In DNA form, the CDR3 reads TGTGCCAGCAGCCCCCCGGGCAACTCCTACGAGCAGTACTTC. It is translated as CASSPPGNSYEQYF. This chain joins TRBV7-9 and TRBJ2-5; D gene ambiguous. The J call is doubtful: the DNA matches TRBJ2-7 better. The CDR3 consists of 14 residues. Germline V lookup: CDR1 SEHNR, CDR2 FQNEAQ (reference sequence).

The rearrangement uses TRBV4-1 and TRBJ2-7; the match to TRBD2 covers 15 bases. V trimming: 2 bases; J trimming: 3 bases; junction bases outside the gene matches: 5. CDR3 length equals 17 residues. Germline V lookup: CDR1 MGHRA, CDR2 YSYEKL. CDR3 in DNA: TGCGCCAGCAGCCAATCCGGGACTAGCGGGAGGCGCTACGAGCAGTACTTC. Residues: CASSQSGTSGRRYEQYF.

The chain links TRBV5-5 to TRBJ2-2, with a possible D match to TRBD2 (6 bases). Germline lookup yields CDR1 SGHKS and CDR2 YYEKEE (reference sequence). V was trimmed by 7 bases and J by 6 bases, leaving 13 bases between them. The CDR3 length is 13 residues. This CDR3 is CASAVEGPGELFF. The DNA for the CDR3 is TGTGCCAGCGCTGTGGAGGGGCCCGGGGAGCTGTTTTTT.

This chain joins TRBV5-1 and TRBJ1-5; no definite D call. The CDR3 has 14 amino acids. Trimming removed 0 bases at V and 3 bases at J, with 7 bases between. Germline-derived CDR1 and CDR2 are SGHRS and YFSETQ. DNA for the CDR3: TGCGCCAGCAGCTTGGGACACCCCAATCAGCCCCAGCATTTT. Amino acid sequence: CASSLGHPNQPQHF.

The chain uses TRBV28 and TRBJ2-7; D unclear. Between the trimmed V and J ends, which lost 6 bases and 1 base, there was a span of 10 bases. The CDR3 has 13 residues. Per germline, CDR1 MDHEN and CDR2 SYDVKM. The CDR3 loop reads CASRSPGSYEQYF. The CDR3 DNA reads TGTGCCAGCAGGTCCCCCGGATCCTACGAGCAGTACTTC. Complete variable domain (other parts from reference TRBV28 and TRBJ2-7): DVKVTQSSRYLVKRTGEKVFLECVQDMDHENMFWYRQDPGLGLRLIYFSYDVKMKEKGDIPEGYSVSREKKERFSLILESASTNQTSMYLCASRSPGSYEQYFGPGTRLTVT.

CDR3 DNA sequence: TGTGCCAGTAGTATAGAAGGCTCTACGGGCAATCAGCCCCAGCATTTT. Its protein is CASSIEGSTGNQPQHF. The chain uses TRBV19 and TRBJ1-5; D not certain. Germline V CDR1 and CDR2: LNHDA, SQIVND (reference sequence). Trimming stripped 0 bases from V and 2 bases from J, with 11 bases between. The CDR3 consists of 16 residues.

V is TRBV30 and J is TRBJ1-1, with D perhaps matching TRBD1 (5 bases). V was shortened by 0 bases and J by 0 bases, with 8 bases between the two germline ends. The germline V gene encodes CDR1 GTSNPN and CDR2 SVGIG (reference sequence). CDR3 length: 14 residues. The CDR3, as DNA: TGTGCCTGGAGTGTCAGGGCCCTGAACACTGAAGCTTTCTTT. The encoded protein is CAWSVRALNTEAFF.

The chain has TRBV11-2 and TRBJ2-7, with D possibly being TRBD2 (6 bases). The germline gives CDR1 SGHAT, CDR2 FQNNGV. This CDR3 contains 13 residues. V was pared by 8 bases and J by 0 bases, with 11 bases between. This CDR3 reads CASGLGGSYEQYF. The CDR3 coding sequence is TGTGCCAGCGGGTTGGGGGGCTCCTACGAGCAGTACTTC.